Listed below are T cell receptor beta chains from one sample, sequenced in a study of metastatic and nonmetastatic thyroid tumors. TCRdb reprocessed the PCR reads via MiXCR. The sample holds about 16,000 clones; 25% to 30% are singletons and the top ten take less than 15%. The sample comprised adjacent normal tissue. These receptor sequences come from a female donor with papillary thyroid cancer or a benign thyroid nodule (not recorded which). Some clones in this sample may be carry-over from other donors' samples. CDR3s include the opening cysteine and the closing phenylalanine or tryptophan. The D gene is left open where the match is weak. Only part of the rows carry a size: once, few, many, or a class if the clone is expanded.

v_gene	abundance	j_gene	d_gene	CDR3nt	CDR3aa
TRBV6-1	few	TRBJ2-5	TRBD1	TGTGCCAGCAGTGAAGTGTGGACAGGTGTGGGGAGAGAGACCCAGTACTTC	CASSEVWTGVGRETQYF
TRBV20-1	NA	TRBJ2-1	NA	TGCAGTGCTAGAGATAGAGGGACACCCTACAATGAGCAGTTCTTC	CSARDRGTPYNEQFF
TRBV30	few	TRBJ2-7	NA	TGTGCCTGGAAGAACGTGGCGTATAGCTCCTACGAGCAGTACTTC	CAWKNVAYSSYEQYF
TRBV6-1	few	TRBJ2-5	NA	TGTGCCAGCAGACGTACTGTTTCGGGGACCCATTACTTC	CASRRTVSGTHYF
TRBV7-9	many	TRBJ1-2	NA	TGTGCCAGCAGCCCGGACAGAGGGGACTATGGCTACACCTTC	CASSPDRGDYGYTF
TRBV20-1	NA	TRBJ1-5	NA	TGCAGTGCTATTGGACAGCTTAGCATGAATCAGCCCCAGCATTTT	CSAIGQLSMNQPQHF
TRBV27	few	TRBJ1-2	NA	TGTGCCAGCAGTTTATCCCACCAAGGGTATGGCTACACCTTC	CASSLSHQGYGYTF
TRBV9	medium-sized	TRBJ2-7	NA	TGTGCCAGCAGCGTAGGTACGATGGGGTTCGAGCAGTACTTC	CASSVGTMGFEQYF
TRBV11-2	NA	TRBJ1-1	TRBD1	TGTGCCAGCAGCCGTCAGGGACAGGAGAACACTGAAGCTTTCTTT	CASSRQGQENTEAFF
TRBV11-2	NA	TRBJ2-7	TRBD2	TGTGCCAGCAGATTAGAAAGTACGGGTTTGGCTAGCGGGAGTAGAGGAGAGCAGTACTTC	CASRLESTGLASGSRGEQYF
TRBV10-1	NA	TRBJ2-2	TRBD2	TGCGCCAGCACCAGACTAGCGGAGAACACCGGGGAGCTGTTTTTT	CASTRLAENTGELFF
TRBV15	NA	TRBJ2-2	NA	TGTGCCACCAGCTCCGGGAAAGGGGGGATCTCGAACACCGGGGAGCTGTTTTTT	CATSSGKGGISNTGELFF
TRBV6-4	few	TRBJ2-7	TRBD1	TGTGCCAGCAGTTACTCTGGCGAGAGACAGGGGGCCTACGAACAGTACTTC	CASSYSGERQGAYEQYF
TRBV24-1	NA	TRBJ2-1	NA	TGTGCCACCAGTGAGCCTCGGACGGACAATGAGCAGTTCTTC	CATSEPRTDNEQFF
TRBV20-1	few	TRBJ2-7	NA	TGCAGTGCTAGAGACGTCAGCTCCTACGAGCAGTACTTC	CSARDVSSYEQYF
TRBV4-2	NA	TRBJ1-4	NA	TGTGCCAGCAGCCAAGTTGATCGCGATAATGAAAAACTGTTTTTT	CASSQVDRDNEKLFF
TRBV6-6	many	TRBJ1-1	TRBD1	TGTGCCAGCAGTTACCTACCGGACAGGGGTATGAACACTGAAGCTTTCTTT	CASSYLPDRGMNTEAFF
TRBV7-3	once	TRBJ2-5	NA	TGTGCCAGCAGCTTAACGCCGGGGGCAGAGACCCAGTACTTC	CASSLTPGAETQYF
TRBV6-4	NA	TRBJ2-5	NA	TGTGCCAGCAGACAAGCGGCTAAAGAGACCCAGTACTTC	CASRQAAKETQYF
TRBV10-3	few	TRBJ2-7	TRBD1	TGTGCCACCTCAGCGGATATTCAGGGGGACTACGAGCAGTACTTC	CATSADIQGDYEQYF
TRBV20-1	NA	TRBJ1-6	NA	TGCAGTGCTAGAGATCCGAGACCCAATAATTCACCCCTCCACTTT	CSARDPRPNNSPLHF
TRBV12-3/TRBV12-4	few	TRBJ1-2	NA	TGTGCCAGCAGCGAAACCCCGGGACTCAGCTATGGCTACACCTTC	CASSETPGLSYGYTF
TRBV27	few	TRBJ2-5	NA	TGTGCCAGCAGTTTATGGGGTAGCGAAGAGACCCAGTACTTC	CASSLWGSEETQYF
TRBV4-2	many	TRBJ2-7	TRBD1	TGTGCCAGCAGCTATTCCGGGACAGGGGAATCCTACGAGCAGTACTTC	CASSYSGTGESYEQYF
TRBV19	few	TRBJ1-6	NA	TGTGCCAGTAGTATAGATCCCTATTCACCCCTCCACTTT	CASSIDPYSPLHF
TRBV11-3	large	TRBJ1-1	TRBD1	TGTGCCAGCAGCTTAGAGGGGCAGGGGGATTATAGGAACACTGAAGCTTTCTTT	CASSLEGQGDYRNTEAFF
TRBV28	NA	TRBJ2-1	NA	TGTGCCAGCAGGTACGGTACCCTTAATGAGCAGTTCTTC	CASRYGTLNEQFF
TRBV6-1	NA	TRBJ1-6	NA	TGTGCCAGCAGTGGGGGCAGCCCCTATAATTCACCCCTCCACTTT	CASSGGSPYNSPLHF
TRBV6-2/TRBV6-3	many	TRBJ2-7	TRBD2	TGTGCCAGCAGTTACGCCCCAAAGACTAGCAGCGAGCAGTACTTC	CASSYAPKTSSEQYF
TRBV5-1	few	TRBJ2-3	NA	TGCGCCAGCAGCATGAGTGTAGTAGATACGCAGTATTTT	CASSMSVVDTQYF
TRBV24-1	few	TRBJ2-3	TRBD1	TGTGCCACCAGTGAACAGGGGGTCAACACAGATACGCAGTATTTT	CATSEQGVNTDTQYF
TRBV2	NA	TRBJ1-4	NA	TGTGCCAGCAGTGGAGATACATCAACTAATGAAAAACTGTTTTTT	CASSGDTSTNEKLFF
TRBV5-1	many	TRBJ2-7	NA	TGCGCCAGCAGCTTGGGGCAGGGATTGACCTACGAGCAGTACTTC	CASSLGQGLTYEQYF
TRBV6-1	NA	TRBJ2-7	NA	TGTGCCAGCATGAGCAGGGACCCCCCGGAGCAGTACTTC	CASMSRDPPEQYF
TRBV19	NA	TRBJ2-1	NA	TGTGCCAGTAGTATTCCCTCCTACAATGAGCAGTTCTTC	CASSIPSYNEQFF
TRBV5-1	NA	TRBJ2-3	NA	TGCGCCAGCAGCTTGGCCAGGACGGATACGCAGTATTTT	CASSLARTDTQYF
TRBV2	few	TRBJ1-6	NA	TGTGCCAGCAGGACGGACGGTCCTAATTCACCCCTCCACTTT	CASRTDGPNSPLHF
TRBV19	few	TRBJ2-7	NA	TGTGCCAGTAGTATAGTAATCGGGAACGAGCAGTACTTC	CASSIVIGNEQYF
TRBV15	NA	TRBJ1-1	NA	TGTGCCACCAGCAGAGATTCCCAGCGGGTCACTGAAGCTTTCTTT	CATSRDSQRVTEAFF
TRBV27	many	TRBJ2-7	NA	TGTGCCAGCAGGACAGGCTACCACGAGCAGTACTTC	CASRTGYHEQYF
TRBV28	few	TRBJ1-2	TRBD1	TGTGCCAGCAGTTTTCTGGACAGGGGGTATGGCTACACCTTC	CASSFLDRGYGYTF
TRBV7-9	NA	TRBJ2-3	NA	TGTGCCAGCAGCTCCAGGGCCCCCATAGATACGCAGTATTTT	CASSSRAPIDTQYF
TRBV6-1	many	TRBJ2-1	TRBD1	TGTGCCAGCAGAATTCCAACCGGGACAGTATACAATGAGCAGTTCTTC	CASRIPTGTVYNEQFF
TRBV5-6	few	TRBJ2-7	NA	TGTGCCAGCAGCGTGACAGGAATGCCCTACGAGCAGTACTTC	CASSVTGMPYEQYF
TRBV12-3/TRBV12-4	NA	TRBJ2-1	NA	TGTGCCAGCAGTTTAGACGAGGGATACTCCTACAATGAGCAGTTCTTC	CASSLDEGYSYNEQFF